The present T cell receptor beta chain was sequenced within a study of blood T cell repertoires in COVID-19 (dated by TCRdb to about 2020). As for the study more broadly: Recovered participants in ImmuneRACE Cohort 3 were defined by two consecutive negative NP/OP PCR tests, clearance by a healthcare professional, or resolution of symptoms. Collaborator samples came from the United States, Italy and Spain and covered acute and convalescent phases of COVID-19. The prospective study material was composed of cDNA or gDNA derived from T cells, B-cell-depleted T cells, or PBMCs. Subjects who had been exposed to COVID-19, were actively infected with it, or had recovered from it provided the deeply sampled blood TCRbeta repertoires that made up the dataset. A freely available public database, intended as a resource for researchers studying the immune response to SARS-CoV-2, is where the repertoires were released. The samples were drawn from the first 160 participants of the ongoing ImmuneRACE study and from 1,200 or so subjects provided by 6 global collaborators. Sample metadata almost always included a de-identified subject ID, COVID-19 status, age in years and sex. Where available, HLA class I and class II types were obtained from metadata supplied by the sample provider rather than from assay-based typing. The research as a whole found: The amount of clinical and demographic metadata varied by source and participant and was provided uncurated.

In the prospective study, participants were roughly 18 to 100 years old, resided in around 25 geographic areas of the United States, and were enrolled through a virtual design. Cohort assignment in the prospective study relied on participant-reported clinical history from a screening survey and a study questionnaire. In the prospective study, whole blood, serum and a nasopharyngeal or oropharyngeal swab were collected from each participant by mobile phlebotomists. Participants in the prospective study had the option to provide additional blood draws and questionnaires over an approximately two-month period. Before DNA extraction, prospective study blood samples were shipped either frozen or at room temperature. As to this clone: Its antigen remains unidentified. Base qualities are missing; no much larger clone stands one base away.

TCRbeta CDR3 regions were amplified from genomic DNA by means of the immunoSEQ Assay, a bias-controlled multiplex PCR. The study's own analysis went as follows. The number of nucleated cells in each sample was estimated by amplification of reference gene primers within the assay. Sequence reads were collapsed and filtered to measure the absolute abundance of every unique TCRbeta CDR3 rearrangement. For each sample, productive Simpson clonality was calculated as the square root of Simpson's diversity index over productive rearrangements. TCRdb limited this immuneACCESS table to in-frame rearrangements with V and J called. A share of clones is missing; checked studies link under half to unresolved V genes, and the rest is unexplained. The V and J calls and clone size were taken over from that table, and D and trimming were inferred from the DNA. The sample profile shows more than 300,000 clones; about 90% of them were found once. The top ten hold approximately 1.9% of the sample.

CDR1 and CDR2 are read off the germline V gene (reference sequence) as LGHDT and YNNKEL. V and J are trimmed by 4 bases and 3 bases, and the gene matches miss 3 bases of the junction. Taken from cysteine to phenylalanine, the CDR3 has 15 residues. Only the CDR3 portion is preserved as DNA: 45 bases, with reading frame beginning at the first base. This TCR was recovered from a man between 40 and 49 years old in a cohort exposed to, infected with or recovered from COVID-19 (not recorded which). The chain couples TRBV3-1 (or the pseudogene TRBV3-2) to TRBJ2-5, with TRBD1 identical over 12 junction bases. Specimen: PBMCs or T cells enriched from blood (not recorded which). Read as DNA, the sequence is TGTGCCAGCAGCCGGGGACAGGGGGCTGAAGAGACCCAGTACTTC. This yields the protein CASSRGQGAEETQYF.